The present TCR beta chain was sequenced within a study of read filtering for tumor transcriptome and immune sequencing. Across the study: Mean patient age was approximately 66 years, range roughly 45 to 85; over 16 male, 14 female. RNA-seq yielded only about 85 to 1273 TCR reads, IR-seq about 4 to 11 million.

This clonotype was counted at least ten times. From approximately 430 ng of RNA, a library with molecular barcoded alpha/delta and beta/gamma adaptors was made. Via MiXCR, TCRdb re-called the reads, giving one row per CDR3 protein. The table has some 130,000 distinct CDR3 sequences, 13% seen once. Between the trimmed V and J ends, which lost 3 bases and 4 bases, there was a span of 15 bases. This CDR3 has 16 amino acids. Per germline, CDR1 LGHDT and CDR2 YNNKEL (reference sequence). Sequenced sample: a population of CD138-negative cells sorted from bone marrow. This sequence originates from a donor at least 40 years old with multiple myeloma. The V call is TRBV3-1, the J call TRBJ1-4, with a weak D call TRBD1 (5 bases). The CDR3 region is CASSHYQGPSNEKLFF. The CDR3 region has the DNA TGTGCCAGCAGCCATTACCAGGGACCGAGTAATGAAAAACTGTTTTTT.